The 28 T cell receptor beta chains below come from one sample, sequenced in a study of cytomegalovirus exposure and HLA in healthy donors. PCR was performed using 60 Vbeta and 13 Jbeta primers. Profiling relied on immunoSEQ multiplex PCR, and the TCRdb table lists in-frame clones only, not all of them. In the table there are about 55,000 clones, nearly 85% of which are singletons. Sequencing used PBMCs. These receptors all stem from a man aged 25 to 40 in good health and CMV-seronegative.

This sequence joins TRBV6-5 and TRBJ2-2; D is ambiguous. The CDR3 consists of 15 residues. The V end was cut by 0 bases, the J end by 4 bases, with 9 bases between. CDR1 and CDR2 from the germline V gene are MNHEY and SVGAGI. The CDR3 nucleotides are TGTGCCAGCAGTTACTCGGGCTCTGGCACCGGGGAGCTGTTTTTT. Amino acids: CASSYSGSGTGELFF.

V and J are TRBV6-6 and TRBJ2-6; D gene uncertain. Per the germline V gene, CDR1 is MNHNY and CDR2 is SVGAGI (reference sequence). CDR3 length equals 16 residues. The ends were cut back, 6 bases at V and 2 bases at J, with 14 bases in the middle. CDR3 region: CASRFQWSAGANVLTF. The CDR3 nucleotides are TGTGCCAGCAGGTTCCAATGGAGTGCTGGGGCCAACGTCCTGACTTTC.

This chain uses TRBV29-1 with TRBJ2-7, with TRBD1 as a possible D gene (8 bases). The germline gives CDR1 SQVTM, CDR2 ANQGSEA. V gave up 7 bases and J gave up 3 bases, with 16 bases separating them. CDR3 length equals 13 residues. The chain's CDR3 is CSARAGQDYEQYF. As DNA, the CDR3 is TGCAGCGCCAGAGCGGGACAGGACTACGAGCAGTACTTC.

V gene TRBV6-6 combines with J gene TRBJ1-6; 7 bases agree with TRBD1. This CDR3 comprises 16 residues. V shed 5 bases, J shed 7 bases, and the junction held 11 bases outside the gene matches. Germline lookup yields CDR1 MNHNY and CDR2 SVGAGI (reference sequence). CDR3 in DNA: TGTGCCAGCAGTCCTCAGGGGGGAATCTCGAATTCACCCCTCCACTTT. Translation gives CASSPQGGISNSPLHF.

The chain couples TRBV2 to TRBJ1-5; TRBD1 matches 9 bases. J gave up 2 bases and V 5 bases, and 7 bases lay outside the gene matches. This CDR3 comprises 16 residues. Germline values: CDR1 SNHLY, CDR2 FYNNEI. The CDR3 is CASSLQGARGNQPQHF. CDR3 sequence (DNA): TGTGCCAGCAGTTTACAGGGGGCGCGTGGCAATCAGCCCCAGCATTTT.

The chain joins TRBV28 to TRBJ1-3, with no clear D. Germline V gives CDR1 MDHEN, CDR2 SYDVKM. The CDR3 length is 13 residues. V was shortened by 1 base and J by 4 bases, with 5 bases between the two germline ends. The CDR3 region has the DNA TGTGCCAGCAGTTTATCTTCCGGAAACACCATATATTTT. Protein sequence: CASSLSSGNTIYF.

V and J are TRBV5-1 and TRBJ2-7; 15 bases are a match to TRBD2. The germline V gene has CDR1 SGHRS and CDR2 YFSETQ. Trimming took 4 bases from V and 0 from J; bases not matched to a gene: 8. CDR3 length: 18 residues. The DNA for the CDR3 is TGCGCCAGCAGCGTCACCGGGACTAGCGGGGGGATCTCCTACGAGCAGTACTTC. It encodes CASSVTGTSGGISYEQYF.

The chain is built from TRBV11-2 and TRBJ2-7, with TRBD2 identical over 13 bases. Losses at the gene ends were 5 bases for V and 2 bases for J; bases not matched to a gene: 3. Germline-derived CDR1 and CDR2 are SGHAT and FQNNGV. The CDR3 is 15 amino acids. The CDR3: CASSPGLAGTYEQYF. CDR3 nucleotides: TGTGCCAGCAGCCCGGGACTAGCGGGGACCTACGAGCAGTACTTC.

The rearrangement joins TRBV27 to TRBJ2-7, with D perhaps matching TRBD1 (6 bases). V was cut by 3 bases and J by 1 base, with 16 bases left in between. The CDR3 covers 16 residues. The germline gives CDR1 MNHEY, CDR2 SMNVEV (reference sequence). The CDR3 reads CASSFSGQRPSYEQYF. CDR3 bases: TGTGCCAGCAGTTTCAGCGGACAGAGGCCTTCCTACGAGCAGTACTTC.

The CDR3 loop is CASSALLLASGTGETQYF. The CDR3 DNA sequence: TGCGCCAGCAGCGCATTGTTATTGGCTAGCGGGACCGGGGAGACCCAGTACTTC. This chain connects TRBV5-1 to TRBJ2-5; 9 bases are shared with TRBD2. The CDR3 consists of 18 residues. The V segment lost 4 bases and the J segment 5 bases; nucleotides outside the gene matches: 18. Germline values: CDR1 SGHRS, CDR2 YFSETQ. Using reference TRBV5-1 and TRBJ2-5 for the parts outside the CDR3, the full variable domain is KAGVTQTPRYLIKTRGQQVTLSCSPISGHRSVSWYQQTPGQGLQFLFEYFSETQRNKGNFPGRFSGRQFSNSRSEMNVSTLELGDSALYLCASSALLLASGTGETQYFGPGTRLLVL.

This clone was seen a single time. V gene TRBV11-2 combines with J gene TRBJ2-7; 11 bases match TRBD2. The CDR3 has 16 amino acids. The germline gives CDR1 SGHAT, CDR2 FQNNGV. The trim removed 5 bases at V and 0 bases at J, leaving 6 bases unmatched. In DNA, the CDR3 is TGTGCCAGCAGCAAGATAGCGGGAGGGGGCTCCTACGAGCAGTACTTC. Its translation: CASSKIAGGGSYEQYF. Full variable domain (rest looked up from reference TRBV11-2 and TRBJ2-7): EAGVAQSPRYKIIEKRQSVAFWCNPISGHATLYWYQQILGQGPKLLIQFQNNGVVDDSQLPKDRFSAERLKGVDSTLKIQPAKLEDSAVYLCASSKIAGGGSYEQYFGPGTRLTVT.

The chain joins TRBV6-5 to TRBJ2-7; D might be TRBD1 (6 bases). Between the trimmed V and J ends, which lost 4 bases and 6 bases, there was a span of 16 bases. The CDR3 is 14 residues long. Germline V CDR1 and CDR2: MNHEY, SVGAGI. CDR3 sequence: CASSSQLGAGEQYF. DNA of the CDR3: TGTGCCAGCAGTTCCCAGTTGGGGGCTGGCGAGCAGTACTTC.

This clone was seen only once. This chain joins TRBV30 and TRBJ2-5, with 7 bases identical to TRBD1. This CDR3 is built from 13 residues. Germline-derived CDR1 and CDR2 are GTSNPN and SVGIG (reference sequence). With V trimmed by 3 bases and J by 4 bases, 5 bases remained unmatched. CDR3 residues: CAWRWPGGETQYF. CDR3 DNA sequence: TGTGCCTGGAGGTGGCCAGGGGGAGAGACCCAGTACTTC.

V is TRBV4-1 and J is TRBJ2-5, with 8 bases aligning to TRBD1. Judging by the DNA end, TRBJ2-7 fits better; the J call may be wrong. CDR3 length equals 14 residues. Germline CDR1 reads MGHRA; CDR2 reads YSYEKL. CDR3 loop: CASSQGQGIYEQYF. The CDR3 DNA is TGCGCCAGCAGCCAAGGACAGGGGATCTACGAGCAGTACTTC.

The chain is built from TRBV11-2 and TRBJ2-2; a weak D match, TRBD2 (6 bases). This CDR3 is 16 amino acids long. V gave up 1 base and J gave up 1 base, with 10 bases separating them. The germline V gene encodes CDR1 SGHAT and CDR2 FQNNGV. CDR3 bases: TGTGCCAGCAGCTTAGTTCCGGGAGTGAACACCGGGGAGCTGTTTTTT. This encodes CASSLVPGVNTGELFF. Based on the CDR3 plus reference TRBV11-2 and TRBJ2-2, the full variable domain is EAGVAQSPRYKIIEKRQSVAFWCNPISGHATLYWYQQILGQGPKLLIQFQNNGVVDDSQLPKDRFSAERLKGVDSTLKIQPAKLEDSAVYLCASSLVPGVNTGELFFGEGSRLTVL.

The chain recombines TRBV2 with TRBJ1-5; 9 bases fit TRBD1. CDR1 is SNHLY, CDR2 FYNNEI, per germline. Trimming cost V 4 bases and J 4 bases; bases outside gene matches: 2. There are 14 residues in the CDR3. CDR3 nucleotides: TGTGCCAGCAGTGTACAGGGGGCGAATCAGCCCCAGCATTTT. Translating it yields CASSVQGANQPQHF.

This clone has only a few counts. The chain is built from TRBV18 and TRBJ2-2; TRBD1 is a possible D gene (8 bases). This CDR3 is built from 16 residues. The V end lost 3 bases, the J end lost 6 bases, and 17 bases lay between the germline ends. Per germline, CDR1 KGHSH and CDR2 LQKENI. The CDR3 here is CASSPGGTGRAGELFF. CDR3 nucleotides: TGTGCCAGCTCACCCGGGGGGACAGGCCGAGCCGGGGAGCTGTTTTTT.

This chain connects TRBV5-1 to TRBJ2-5; D is perhaps TRBD1 (5 bases). Trimming cost V 3 bases and J 5 bases, with 14 bases left between them. This CDR3 has 14 residues. Germline CDR1 SGHRS, CDR2 YFSETQ. The chain's CDR3 is CASSWNRWTETQYF. The DNA of the CDR3 is TGCGCCAGCAGCTGGAACAGGTGGACGGAGACCCAGTACTTC.

The genes are TRBV10-3 and TRBJ1-2, with 9 bases aligning to TRBD1. Per the germline V gene, CDR1 is ENHRY and CDR2 is SYGVKD. The V gene end was trimmed by 6 bases and the J gene end by 5 bases; junction bases not matched to a gene: 4. The CDR3 has 13 amino acids. The chain's CDR3 is CAISPGQGYGYTF. The CDR3 DNA sequence: TGTGCCATCAGCCCCGGACAGGGGTATGGCTACACCTTC.

V gene TRBV6-6 combines with J gene TRBJ1-3; tentatively, D is TRBD1 (6 bases). This CDR3 region has 14 residues. Germline V lookup: CDR1 MNHNY, CDR2 SVGAGI (reference sequence). V lost 6 bases and J lost 3, with 12 bases in between. CDR3 sequence (DNA): TGTGCCAGCAGCCTACCGGACAGTGGAAACACCATATATTTT. Amino acids: CASSLPDSGNTIYF.

This rearrangement joins TRBV19 to TRBJ2-3; D possibly corresponds to TRBD1 (6 bases). The CDR3 is made up of 12 amino acids. V gave up 8 bases and J gave up 5 bases, with 11 bases separating them. Germline assignment: CDR1 LNHDA and CDR2 SQIVND (reference sequence). The CDR3 DNA reads as TGTGCCAGTGACTCAGGGGAAGATACGCAGTATTTT. It translates to CASDSGEDTQYF. Full variable domain (outside the CDR3, taken from reference TRBV19 and TRBJ2-3): DGGITQSPKYLFRKEGQNVTLSCEQNLNHDAMYWYRQDPGQGLRLIYYSQIVNDFQKGDIAEGYSVSREKKESFPLTVTSAQKNPTAFYLCASDSGEDTQYFGPGTRLTVL.

This chain connects TRBV19 to TRBJ1-5; TRBD1 might be the D (5 bases). V was cut by 2 bases and J by 0 bases, with 11 bases left in between. This CDR3 is 16 amino acids long. The germline CDR1 and CDR2 sequences are LNHDA and SQIVND (reference sequence). The CDR3 loop reads CASSIFATDSNQPQHF. CDR3 DNA sequence: TGTGCCAGTAGTATATTTGCGACAGATAGCAATCAGCCCCAGCATTTT.

This clone appeared a few times. The J gene is TRBJ1-5, the V gene TRBV6-6; 9 nucleotides align to TRBD1. CDR1 and CDR2 (germline): MNHNY, SVGAGI (reference sequence). The CDR3 is made up of 16 amino acids. V was clipped by 0 bases and J by 2 bases; unmatched bases: 2. CDR3 nucleotide sequence: TGTGCCAGCAGTTACTCGGGACAGGGAGGCAATCAGCCCCAGCATTTT. This gives the protein CASSYSGQGGNQPQHF.

This chain connects TRBV5-1 to TRBJ2-2, with 7 nucleotides matching TRBD1. The trim removed 4 bases at V and 0 bases at J, leaving 3 bases unmatched. The germline CDR1 and CDR2 sequences are SGHRS and YFSETQ. The CDR3 contains 15 residues. CDR3 sequence (DNA): TGCGCCAGCAGCATAGGACAGGCGAACACCGGGGAGCTGTTTTTT. It specifies CASSIGQANTGELFF.

The gene calls are TRBV12-5 and TRBJ1-2; D is perhaps TRBD1 (6 bases). The germline V and J ends were trimmed by 3 bases and 7 bases, with 12 bases remaining between them. Germline V gene lookup returns CDR1 LGHNT and CDR2 FRNRAP. The CDR3 length is 13 residues. The CDR3 DNA sequence: TGTGCTAGTGGTTTCGGGGGGCCAGGTGGCTACACCTTC. Translated, it gives CASGFGGPGGYTF.

The chain carries TRBV6-5 and TRBJ1-2; 7 bases fit TRBD1. Losses at the gene ends were 5 bases for V and 7 bases for J; bases not matched to a gene: 1. The CDR3 has 11 residues. Germline V CDR1 and CDR2: MNHEY, SVGAGI. CDR3 nucleotides: TGTGCCAGCAGTGACAGGGTTGGCTACACCTTC. Translation gives CASSDRVGYTF.

This rearrangement joins TRBV30 to TRBJ1-1; D gene uncertain. The CDR3 contains 12 residues. Trimming left V 8 bases short and J 1 base short, with 11 bases between. The germline CDR1 and CDR2 sequences are GTSNPN and SVGIG (reference sequence). As DNA, the CDR3 is TGTGCCGTCAAACGGGGGAACACTGAAGCTTTCTTT. This encodes CAVKRGNTEAFF. Together with reference TRBV30 and TRBJ1-1, the CDR3 gives the full variable domain: SQTIHQWPATLVQPVGSPLSLECTVEGTSNPNLYWYRQAAGRGLQLLFYSVGIGQISSEVPQNLSASRPQDRQFILSSKKLLLSDSGFYLCAVKRGNTEAFFGQGTRLTVV.

This chain uses TRBV4-3 with TRBJ2-5; D unclear. V gave up 0 bases and J gave up 5 bases, with 10 bases separating them. This CDR3 has 14 amino acids. Germline-derived CDR1 and CDR2 are LGHNA and YSLEER. The DNA for the CDR3 is TGCGCCAGCAGCCAAGAACCCCTTAGCGAGACCCAGTACTTC. The encoded protein is CASSQEPLSETQYF.